The T cell receptor beta chain described here comes from a study of blood T cell repertoires in COVID-19. The assay was immunoSEQ multiplex PCR, and TCRdb's table has in-frame clones only and misses some. This sample carries under 150,000 clones, approximately 90% of them seen once, and the ten largest clones take around 26%. Germline V gene sequence: CDR1 SGHVS, CDR2 FQNEAQ. V was clipped by 2 bases and J by 8 bases, with 10 bases between them. CDR3 length equals 13 residues. What was sequenced was peripheral blood. The chain recombines TRBV7-8 with TRBJ1-5; D uncertain. The sequence derives from a human donor in a cohort sampled during active COVID-19. The CDR3 coding sequence is TGTGCCAGCAGCTTACGTCCTTCGGAGCCCCAGCATTTT. It yields the protein CASSLRPSEPQHF.